This is a list of T cell receptor beta chains from one sample in a study. One entry per CDR3 protein results from TCRdb running MiXCR on the 5' RACE reads. This table has 45,000 to 55,000 distinct CDR3 sequences, approximately 23% appearing once. The source material was tumor-infiltrating naive CD4+ T cells sorted from the breast tumor. The receptors originated from a female donor with breast cancer. CDR3s include the opening cysteine and the closing phenylalanine or tryptophan. D genes are given only for firm matches. Not all rows give a size; the values are once, few, many and, for expanded clones, a class.

clone_size	d_call	j_call	v_call	cdr3_nt	cdr3_aa
.	TRBD2	TRBJ2-3	TRBV5-1	TGCGCCAGCAGCCGACTAGCGGGAGGGGGAAACACAGATACGCAGTATTTT	CASSRLAGGGNTDTQYF
few	.	TRBJ1-5	TRBV12-3/TRBV12-4	TGTGCCAGCAGTAGACAGGAAAATCAGCCCCAGCATTTT	CASSRQENQPQHF
.	TRBD1	TRBJ2-3	TRBV29-1	TGCAGCGTACCCGGGACAGGGGTGGGAGATACGCAGTATTTT	CSVPGTGVGDTQYF
many	.	TRBJ1-2	TRBV20-1	TGCAGTGCTAGAGGAACAGCGCAAAACCTTAACTATGGCTACACCTTC	CSARGTAQNLNYGYTF
few	.	TRBJ2-1	TRBV5-1	TGCGCCAGCCGATCCCAGGAGTTTAGAAATGAGCAGTTCTTC	CASRSQEFRNEQFF
.	.	TRBJ1-1	TRBV5-6	TGTGCCAGCAGCTTCGTGGACTTGAACACTGAAGCTTTCTTT	CASSFVDLNTEAFF
.	.	TRBJ2-5	TRBV5-1	TGCGCCACCCGGGGGTCAGGAGAGACCCAGTACTTC	CATRGSGETQYF
.	TRBD2	TRBJ2-1	TRBV5-1	TGCGCCAGCAGCGGTAGCGGGGCCTACAATGAGCAGTTCTTC	CASSGSGAYNEQFF
few	.	TRBJ2-7	TRBV5-5	TGTGCCAGCAGCTTACAGATGTATGAGCAGTACTTC	CASSLQMYEQYF
.	TRBD1	TRBJ1-1	TRBV6-2/TRBV6-3	TGTGCCAGCGGGGGACAGGGTGAAGCTTTCTTT	CASGGQGEAFF
.	TRBD2	TRBJ2-1	TRBV11-2	TGTGCCAGCAGGGCTCTTAGCGGGAGGTTTGGATTTTACAATGAGCAGTTCTTC	CASRALSGRFGFYNEQFF
.	TRBD2	TRBJ2-5	TRBV28	TGTGCCAGCAGCGTTAAGCGGGGACAAGAGACCCAGTACTTC	CASSVKRGQETQYF
many	.	TRBJ2-7	TRBV9	TGTGCCAGCAGCGTAGCTCTAGGAAGGGAGCAGTACTTC	CASSVALGREQYF
few	TRBD1	TRBJ1-5	TRBV4-1	TGCGCCAGCAGCCAACGGACAGGGGGCAGTCAGCCCCAGCATTTT	CASSQRTGGSQPQHF
.	TRBD1	TRBJ2-7	TRBV4-1	TGCGCCAGCAGCCAAGACAGCGGCAGGGGGATGTACGAGCAGTACTTC	CASSQDSGRGMYEQYF
.	.	TRBJ1-1	TRBV20-1	TGCAGTGCTAGAGATGAAGGTATATGGCTGACGGACGTTGAAGCTTTCTTT	CSARDEGIWLTDVEAFF
.	.	TRBJ2-5	TRBV5-1	TGCGCCAGCAGCTTGAGCACTTTCAGGGAGACCCAGTACTTC	CASSLSTFRETQYF
.	TRBD1	TRBJ1-1	TRBV7-2	TGTGCCAGCAGCCTTCAGGGGGGACGGTACACTGAAGCTTTCTTT	CASSLQGGRYTEAFF
.	.	TRBJ2-1	TRBV9	TGTGCCAGCAGCGTCAGGGCCGACTCCTACAATGAGCAGTTCTTC	CASSVRADSYNEQFF
.	.	TRBJ2-3	TRBV5-4	TGTGCCAGCAGCGTCACTGAAGCTAGCACAGATACGCAGTATTTT	CASSVTEASTDTQYF
.	.	TRBJ2-1	TRBV18	TGTGCCAGCTCACCACAGGGGCCCGGGAATGAGCAGTTCTTC	CASSPQGPGNEQFF
few	.	TRBJ2-4	TRBV5-4	TGTGCCAGCAGCTTAGGGTCCAGCGGAAAAAACATTCAGTACTTC	CASSLGSSGKNIQYF
.	.	TRBJ2-1	TRBV5-1	TGCGCCAGCAGCGTGGCCCGTTCTGAGCAGTTCTTC	CASSVARSEQFF
.	.	TRBJ1-3	TRBV5-6	TGTGCCAGCAGCCCCTACACCACCTCTGGAAACACCATATATTTT	CASSPYTTSGNTIYF
few	TRBD2	TRBJ2-5	TRBV12-3/TRBV12-4	TGTGCCAGCAGTTCCTCGGGACTAGCGGAGACCCAGTACTTC	CASSSSGLAETQYF
few	.	TRBJ2-1	TRBV5-1	TGCGCCAGCAGCTTGGCGGCAGGGAAGGATGAGCAGTTCTTC	CASSLAAGKDEQFF
.	.	TRBJ1-6	TRBV5-6	TGTGCCAGCAGCTTGGCCTTGGGAGATTCACCCCTCCACTTT	CASSLALGDSPLHF